This T cell receptor beta chain was retrieved from a study of blood T cell repertoires in COVID-19. Study details: The study drew acute and convalescent COVID-19 samples from the United States, Italy and Spain. PBMCs, B-cell-depleted T cells, or T cells provided the cDNA or gDNA that made up the material.

Clones were read by immunoSEQ multiplex PCR, and TCRdb kept only the in-frame ones, dropping some. Of about 220,000 clones listed, 60% to 85% are singletons. Losses at the gene ends were 7 bases for V and 5 bases for J; bases not matched to a gene: 11. The CDR3 has 15 amino acids. Per germline, CDR1 SGHRS and CDR2 YFSETQ. The receptor was derived from a woman in her seventies with acute or convalescent COVID-19. Material: peripheral blood. The chain employs TRBV5-1 and TRBJ2-7, with 11 bases fitting TRBD1. CDR3 coding DNA: TGCGCCAGCGGGAGGGGAAGGACAGGGGGCGACGAGCAGTACTTC. Encoded protein: CASGRGRTGGDEQYF.